This T cell receptor beta chain appears in the sequencing data of a study of PD-1 blockade in classical Hodgkin lymphoma. As for the study in general: Once every 2 weeks, patients received intravenous nivolumab at 3 mg/kg. General study results and limits: Differences between repertoires have undefined causes, possibly disease activity or prior therapy. CD4+ TCR diversity rose significantly by C4D1, and CD8+ TCR diversity did not.

V lost 1 base and J 3 bases, leaving 9 bases between the germline ends. In germline, CDR1 is SEHNR, CDR2 FQNEAQ (reference sequence). The length of the CDR3 is 14 residues. The assay was immunoSEQ multiplex PCR, and TCRdb's table has in-frame clones only and misses some. The top ten clones hold 15% to 20% of a sample with tens of thousands of clones, about 83% of them seen once. Worth noting for this clone: Its antigen is unidentified.

Time point of the sample: cycle 4 day 1 (C4D1), after 6 weeks of nivolumab. All patients relapsed after autologous stem cell transplantation, and brentuximab vedotin exposure varied. Best responses were complete response, partial response or progressive disease. This chain joins TRBV7-9 and TRBJ1-1; D call uncertain. The sample in question was peripheral blood mononuclear cells (PBMCs), obtained before the fourth cycle of nivolumab. The TCR originated in a human donor with classical Hodgkin lymphoma. The CDR3 reads CASSLGRPDTEAFF. Here the CDR3 DNA reads TGTGCCAGCAGCTTAGGACGCCCCGACACTGAAGCTTTCTTT.